Described below is a single T cell receptor (beta chain) sequence and its context. Its antigen is undetermined. The data derive from a study of T-cell memory formation after mild COVID-19. Whole-study findings and limits: Clones that contracted clustered mainly in CM and EM if CD4+ and in EMRA if CD8+. CD4/CD8 balance characterized clones contracting day 15 to 85, and CD4+ skew characterized later expanders. In pre-infection memory, a portion of responding clones appeared, which suggested that cross-reactive memory joined.

V was clipped by 5 bases and J by 7 bases; unmatched bases: 13. Looked up from germline, CDR1 is DFQATT and CDR2 is SNEGSKA (reference sequence). CDR3 size: 14 residues. TCRalpha and TCRbeta libraries used 5'RACE with constant-segment primers and UMIs. In TCRdb, the 5' RACE reads were re-called with MiXCR into one record per CDR3 protein. Among 200,000 to 250,000 distinct CDR3 sequences listed, less than 20% were seen once. This chain joins TRBV20-1 and TRBJ1-1; 7 nucleotides match TRBD1. The sequenced material came from PBMCs or a T cell subset sorted from them (not recorded which). This clonotype originated in an adult woman who had mild COVID-19 (a few samples of this study predate the infection). Cell type and time point are not known. This CDR3 is CSARPGTARVEAFF. In DNA form, the CDR3 reads TGCAGTGCTCGACCCGGGACAGCCAGAGTTGAAGCTTTCTTT.